A single sample gave rise to the 27 T cell receptor beta chains below, sequenced in a study of T cells and Merkel cell carcinoma outcomes (dated by TCRdb to the early 2020s). Library method: the immunoSEQ multiplex PCR assay. Entries here come from immuneACCESS through TCRdb and include only in-frame sequences with V and J called. Some clones fail to appear in such tables; in the studies checked, an unresolved V gene covers under half of the shortfall, and the cause of the remainder is unknown. For this sample the table gives 4,000 to 5,500 clones, of which about 85% were detected only once. Clones ranked in the top ten supply 4.5% to 5.5% of the sample. The specimen sequenced was tumor tissue from Merkel cell carcinoma. These receptors were taken from a human donor with Merkel cell carcinoma.

The chain couples TRBV10-3 to TRBJ1-1, with TRBD1 matching 7 bases. V shed 5 bases and J 1 base; nucleotides not matched to a gene: 4. CDR3 length: 14 amino acids. Germline CDR1 is ENHRY and CDR2 is SYGVKD. CDR3 in amino acids: CAISPGQTNTEAFF. Here the CDR3 DNA reads TGTGCCATCAGTCCGGGACAGACGAACACTGAAGCTTTCTTT.

A note on this clone: Other DNA sequences in this specimen translate into the identical CDR3. The rearrangement joins TRBV10-3 to TRBJ2-3; tentatively, D is TRBD2 (6 bases). This CDR3 is 15 amino acids long. Germline V gives CDR1 ENHRY, CDR2 SYGVKD. The V and J ends lost 5 bases and 0 bases respectively, with 12 bases between them. CDR3 amino acids: CAISSGGISTDTQYF. CDR3 sequence (DNA): TGTGCCATCAGTAGCGGAGGGATTAGCACAGATACGCAGTATTTT.

The CDR3 DNA is TGTGCCAGCAGTTTATCGACGGGGATCCTTGAAAAACTGTTTTTT. Translating gives CASSLSTGILEKLFF. The J gene is TRBJ1-4, the V gene TRBV27; D is uncertain. The V end was cut by 0 bases, the J end by 7 bases, with 12 bases between. CDR1 and CDR2 (germline): MNHEY, SMNVEV (reference sequence). The CDR3 sequence is 15 residues long.

The V and J genes are TRBV7-3 and TRBJ2-3; weak D call: TRBD2 (6 bases). Germline assignment: CDR1 SGHTA and CDR2 FQGTGA. Trimming took 5 bases from V and 6 from J, leaving 15 bases between them. The CDR3 totals 14 residues. The DNA of the CDR3 is TGTGCCAGCAGCGCCGGGAGACTAGGCGATACGCAGTATTTT. Translating it yields CASSAGRLGDTQYF.

The chain is built from TRBV7-9 and TRBJ1-1; maybe TRBD1 (5 bases). The germline CDR1 and CDR2 sequences are SEHNR and FQNEAQ (reference sequence). The CDR3 extends over 14 amino acids. V dropped 5 bases and J dropped 1 base, with 11 bases sitting between them. The CDR3 here is CASSVQGANTEAFF. The CDR3 bases are TGTGCCAGCAGCGTTCAGGGAGCGAACACTGAAGCTTTCTTT.

V and J are TRBV4-2 and TRBJ1-6, with unresolved D. The CDR3 sequence is 14 residues long. CDR1 and CDR2 (germline): LGHNA, YNFKEQ. The V and J ends lost 5 bases and 6 bases respectively, with 11 bases between them. The CDR3 DNA is TGTGCCAGCAGCGACACCGACGTTAATTCACCCCTCCACTTT. Protein: CASSDTDVNSPLHF.

The chain links TRBV28 to TRBJ2-2; D might be TRBD1 (6 bases). Germline V gene lookup returns CDR1 MDHEN and CDR2 SYDVKM. The ends were cut back, 2 bases at V and 7 bases at J, with 8 bases in the middle. The CDR3 extends over 13 amino acids. The CDR3 nucleotides are TGTGCCAGCAGTTTAATAGGGGGCGGGGAGCTGTTTTTT. It translates to CASSLIGGGELFF.

J is TRBJ1-4 and V is TRBV29-1; 8 nucleotides match TRBD1. Trimming at V came to 1 base and at J to 7 bases, leaving 11 bases not matched to a gene. Germline V lookup: CDR1 SQVTM, CDR2 ANQGSEA. CDR3 length: 16 amino acids. CDR3 residues: CSVEGLRGRDGEKLFF. In nucleotides, the CDR3 is TGCAGCGTTGAAGGCCTCAGGGGGCGCGACGGTGAAAAACTGTTTTTT. Full variable domain (remainder filled in from reference TRBV29-1 and TRBJ1-4): SAVISQKPSRDICQRGTSLTIQCQVDSQVTMMFWYRQQPGQSLTLIATANQGSEATYESGFVIDKFPISRPNLTFSTLTVSNMSPEDSSIYLCSVEGLRGRDGEKLFFGSGTQLSVL.

This chain links TRBV15 with TRBJ1-1; a weak D match, TRBD1 (5 bases). CDR1 and CDR2 (germline): LNHNV, YYDKDF (reference sequence). V was shortened by 1 base and J by 7 bases, with 13 bases between the two germline ends. The CDR3 runs to 14 residues. Written as DNA, the CDR3 is TGTGCCACCAGCAGAGCAGGGTCTCATGTTGAAGCTTTCTTT. Translated, it gives CATSRAGSHVEAFF.

The rearrangement uses TRBV2 and TRBJ1-4, with a possible D match to TRBD1 (5 bases). The length of the CDR3 is 13 residues. Germline V gene data show CDR1 as SNHLY and CDR2 as FYNNEI. Trimming cost V 7 bases and J 3 bases, with 9 bases left between them. The CDR3 is CASKGTPNEKLFF. DNA of the CDR3: TGTGCCAGCAAAGGGACTCCTAATGAAAAACTGTTTTTT.

In its sample, this clone was seen once. The rearrangement uses TRBV2 and TRBJ2-4, with D tentatively TRBD2 (7 bases). This CDR3 has 15 amino acids. V lost 7 bases, J lost 1 base, and 14 bases lay in between. The germline V gene has CDR1 SNHLY and CDR2 FYNNEI. The CDR3 nucleotides are TGTGCCAGCAAAAGGGGAGGGGGTGCCAAAAACATTCAGTACTTC. This sequence encodes CASKRGGGAKNIQYF.

As to this clone: Other DNA sequences from this sample encode an identical CDR3 as well. This chain joins TRBV30 and TRBJ2-7; 8 nucleotides agree with TRBD2. The germline V gene encodes CDR1 GTSNPN and CDR2 SVGIG (reference sequence). The CDR3 is 12 amino acids. The CDR3 sequence is CAWGLGSYEQYF. The CDR3 coding sequence is TGTGCTTGGGGACTAGGCTCCTACGAGCAGTACTTC.

V and J are TRBV5-1 and TRBJ2-1, with D possibly TRBD2 on 5 matching bases. The V end lost 4 bases, the J end lost 14 bases, and 19 bases lay between the germline ends. CDR3 length equals 13 residues. CDR1 SGHRS and CDR2 YFSETQ come from the germline V gene. This chain's CDR3 is CASSPTRGRWEFF. The CDR3 DNA follows: TGCGCCAGCAGCCCTACTCGCGGGCGGTGGGAGTTCTTC.

A note on this clone: One end of the junction varies from germline; a read error may be responsible. The V and J genes are TRBV7-9 and TRBJ1-2; D call uncertain. The germline CDR1 and CDR2 sequences are SEHNR and FQNEAQ (reference sequence). There are 14 residues in the CDR3. CDR3 coding DNA: TGTACCAGCAGCTTAGAAATTACGACGAATGGCTACACCTTC. Protein product: CTSSLEITTNGYTF.

This CDR3 is CASSLLAESYEQYF. CDR3 in DNA: TGTGCCAGCAGCTTACTCGCGGAATCCTACGAGCAGTACTTC. The gene calls are TRBV7-2 and TRBJ2-7, with D unclear. Germline loops: CDR1 SGHTA, CDR2 FQGNSA. The germline V and J ends were trimmed by 2 bases and 1 base, with 9 bases remaining between them. This CDR3 region has 14 residues.

V is TRBV14 and J is TRBJ1-1; D call uncertain. Trimming cost V 4 bases and J 4 bases, with 16 bases left between them. Looked up from germline, CDR1 is SGHDN and CDR2 is FVKESK. The CDR3 sequence is 15 residues long. CDR3 DNA: TGTGCCAGCAGCCCAAGGACGGTGGTAGTCACTGAAGCTTTCTTT. Translation gives CASSPRTVVVTEAFF.

CDR3: CSARSNGGELFF. CDR3 bases: TGCAGCGCTCGATCTAATGGAGGGGAGCTGTTTTTT. This rearrangement joins TRBV29-1 to TRBJ2-2; no clear D gene. The CDR3 has 12 residues. Looked up from germline, CDR1 is SQVTM and CDR2 is ANQGSEA. Trimming pared 7 bases from V and 8 bases from J, leaving 14 bases between.

The rearrangement uses TRBV7-6 and TRBJ2-3; the D gene is possibly TRBD1 (5 bases). Deletions cut 8 bases from V and 5 bases from J, with 11 bases between. The CDR3 sequence is 12 residues long. CDR1 SGHVS and CDR2 FNYEAQ come from the germline V gene. CDR3 loop: CASGGRGDTQYF. The CDR3 DNA reads TGTGCCAGCGGTGGTAGGGGAGATACGCAGTATTTT.

The CDR3 region has the DNA TGTGCCAGCAGCTTAAGGTTGGAAATCGAGCAGTACTTC. It codes for CASSLRLEIEQYF. The gene calls are TRBV7-9 and TRBJ2-7, with D uncertain. Germline CDR1 and CDR2: SEHNR and FQNEAQ (reference sequence). V was shortened by 2 bases and J by 6 bases, with 11 bases between the two germline ends. This CDR3 spans 13 amino acids. Based on the CDR3 plus reference TRBV7-9 and TRBJ2-7, the full variable domain is DTGVSQNPRHKITKRGQNVTFRCDPISEHNRLYWYRQTLGQGPEFLTYFQNEAQLEKSRLLSDRFSAERPKGSFSTLEIQRTEQGDSAMYLCASSLRLEIEQYFGPGTRLTVT.

The chain has TRBV27 and TRBJ2-4; TRBD2 might be the D (6 bases). V gave up 2 bases and J gave up 0 bases, with 17 bases separating them. The CDR3 sequence is 18 residues long. Germline CDR1 and CDR2: MNHEY and SMNVEV (reference sequence). The CDR3 DNA reads TGTGCCAGCAGTTTAATCCCTCGGGCGGGATTAGCCAAAAACATTCAGTACTTC. Translating gives CASSLIPRAGLAKNIQYF.

The V call is TRBV5-6, the J call TRBJ1-5, with D tentatively TRBD1 (6 bases). The CDR3 contains 15 residues. V was shortened by 2 bases and J by 2 bases, with 11 bases between the two germline ends. Germline values: CDR1 SGHDT, CDR2 YYEEEE. The CDR3 DNA reads as TGTGCCAGCAGCTTAACACAGGGAGGCAATCAGCCCCAGCATTTT. Protein product: CASSLTQGGNQPQHF.

The chain has TRBV5-6 and TRBJ1-5; D remains unclear. The CDR3 is 14 residues long. With 3 bases removed from V and 4 bases from J, the gap between germline ends came to 11 bases. Per the germline V gene, CDR1 is SGHDT and CDR2 is YYEEEE. DNA for the CDR3: TGTGCCAGCAGCTCGGTTGGTCTGAATCAGCCCCAGCATTTT. Translated, it gives CASSSVGLNQPQHF.

Only one count was recorded for this clone. The V call is TRBV5-1, the J call TRBJ2-1; 7 bases match TRBD2. The V segment lost 2 bases and the J segment 8 bases; nucleotides outside the gene matches: 16. Looked up from germline, CDR1 is SGHRS and CDR2 is YFSETQ. The CDR3 runs 17 residues. In DNA, the CDR3 is TGCGCCAGCAGCTTAAAGGGGCTGGGGGGGGTCGAAGATGAGCAGTTCTTC. It is translated as CASSLKGLGGVEDEQFF.

This clone has only one observation. The junction differs from germline at one of its ends, possibly a read error. This chain connects TRBV6-5 to TRBJ2-1; 7 nucleotides line up with TRBD2. The CDR3 consists of 14 residues. CDR1 and CDR2 (germline): MNHEY, SVGAGI. CDR3 residues: CVSMGGRGYNEQFF. In nucleotides, the CDR3 is TGTGTCAGCATGGGGGGGAGGGGCTACAATGAGCAGTTCTTC.

This chain links TRBV5-1 with TRBJ2-7, with D tentatively TRBD2 (6 bases). Trimming stripped 1 base from V and 11 bases from J, with 19 bases between. The CDR3 is 14 residues long. The germline gives CDR1 SGHRS, CDR2 YFSETQ. DNA of the CDR3: TGCGCCAGCAGCTTGTCTGCTCGGGAGATCCCGGAGTACTTC. This sequence encodes CASSLSAREIPEYF. Looking up the rest from reference TRBV5-1 and TRBJ2-7 gives the full variable domain: KAGVTQTPRYLIKTRGQQVTLSCSPISGHRSVSWYQQTPGQGLQFLFEYFSETQRNKGNFPGRFSGRQFSNSRSEMNVSTLELGDSALYLCASSLSAREIPEYFGPGTRLTVT.

CDR3 coding DNA: TGTGCCACCAGCAGAGATGCGGCGGGGACTAGCGGGGCCTACGAGCAGTACTTC. Amino acids: CATSRDAAGTSGAYEQYF. This chain connects TRBV15 to TRBJ2-7; 13 nucleotides agree with TRBD2. CDR1 LNHNV and CDR2 YYDKDF come from the germline V gene (reference sequence). After removal of 0 bases from V and 2 bases from J, the junction contained 7 bases not matched to a gene. The CDR3 length is 18 residues.

The gene calls are TRBV28 and TRBJ2-5; tentatively, D is TRBD2 (6 bases). The V end was cut by 2 bases, the J end by 4 bases, with 11 bases between. This CDR3 is 14 amino acids long. Germline V gives CDR1 MDHEN, CDR2 SYDVKM. The CDR3 nucleotides are TGTGCCAGCAGTTTAGGGGGACTGAGAGAGACCCAGTACTTC. Protein: CASSLGGLRETQYF.